This entry describes one TCR beta chain. Its target is not known. The PCR employed 60 Vbeta primers together with 13 Jbeta primers. Some clones are missing from TCRdb's copy, which holds only in-frame ones; the method was immunoSEQ multiplex PCR. The sample includes around 130,000 clones, around 73% of them seen just once. These data belong to a study of cytomegalovirus exposure and HLA in healthy donors. J was trimmed by 3 bases and V by 5 bases; bases with no gene match: 8. Germline assignment: CDR1 SGHDN and CDR2 FVKESK. The CDR3 contains 18 residues. Study-level results: Presence/absence analyses treated sequencing depth as roughly uniform across donors.

Sequenced material: PBMCs. This TCR was recovered from a man aged 45 to 65 in good health and CMV-seronegative. The chain recombines TRBV14 with TRBJ2-1, with 15 bases aligning to TRBD2. CDR3 sequence: CASSKRTSGRAGYNEQFF. The CDR3 DNA reads TGTGCCAGCAGCAAACGGACTAGCGGGAGGGCCGGCTACAATGAGCAGTTCTTC.